Below, 10 T cell receptor beta chains from the same sample are listed, as sequenced in a study of blood T cell repertoires in COVID-19. Assay used: immunoSEQ multiplex PCR; TCRdb lists only in-frame clones, some missing. This sample yields fewer than 120,000 clones, of which just over 75% are seen a single time; around 3.5% belongs to the top ten. What was sequenced was peripheral blood. Receptors originate from a woman older than 75 with acute or convalescent COVID-19.

The chain couples TRBV5-6 to TRBJ2-7, with 8 bases that match TRBD2. This CDR3 is built from 15 residues. V lost 4 bases to trimming and J lost 0 bases; unmatched junction nucleotides: 6. CDR1 and CDR2 (germline): SGHDT, YYEEEE. CDR3 coding DNA: TGTGCCAGCAGCCCCGGGAGGGGCCTCTCCTACGAGCAGTACTTC. Translated: CASSPGRGLSYEQYF.

V and J are TRBV5-1 and TRBJ1-1, with D perhaps matching TRBD1 (5 bases). Trimming cost V 4 bases and J 3 bases, with 10 bases left between them. CDR3 length: 13 residues. Germline lookup yields CDR1 SGHRS and CDR2 YFSETQ. The CDR3 DNA sequence: TGCGCCAGCAGCGAAACAGGTTACACTGAAGCTTTCTTT. It encodes CASSETGYTEAFF.

In its sample, this clone was seen a few times. The identical CDR3 is also encoded by other nucleotide sequences in the sample. V gene TRBV18 combines with J gene TRBJ2-5; D is perhaps TRBD2 (6 bases). This CDR3 spans 14 amino acids. CDR1 KGHSH and CDR2 LQKENI come from the germline V gene. Trimming took off 3 bases at V and 0 bases at J, with 8 bases between the two ends. The CDR3 reads CASSPGTDQETQYF. The DNA of the CDR3 is TGTGCCAGCTCACCGGGGACTGACCAAGAGACCCAGTACTTC. Combining the CDR3 with reference TRBV18 and TRBJ2-5 gives the whole variable domain NAGVMQNPRHLVRRRGQEARLRCSPMKGHSHVYWYRQLPEEGLKFMVYLQKENIIDESGMPKERFSAEFPKEGPSILRIQQVVRGDSAAYFCASSPGTDQETQYFGPGTRLLVL.

CDR3 amino acids: CASSEGQGKAFF. The CDR3 DNA reads TGTGCCAGCAGTGAGGGTCAGGGGAAAGCTTTCTTT. The chain uses TRBV2 and TRBJ1-1; D is perhaps TRBD1 (6 bases). Germline values: CDR1 SNHLY, CDR2 FYNNEI. This CDR3 is 12 amino acids long. V was cut by 3 bases and J by 9 bases, with 11 bases left in between.

The rearrangement joins TRBV7-6 to TRBJ2-2; TRBD1 matches 9 bases. This CDR3 comprises 15 residues. V shed 5 bases, J shed 4 bases, and the junction held 5 bases outside the gene matches. Per germline, CDR1 SGHVS and CDR2 FNYEAQ. CDR3: CASSVQGAGTGELFF. In DNA, the CDR3 is TGTGCCAGCAGCGTACAGGGGGCGGGCACCGGGGAGCTGTTTTTT.

This clone was seen a handful of times. The chain employs TRBV7-8 and TRBJ2-1; 8 nucleotides agree with TRBD1. CDR3 length: 17 amino acids. The V segment lost 3 bases and the J segment 3 bases; nucleotides outside the gene matches: 10. Germline loops: CDR1 SGHVS, CDR2 FQNEAQ. CDR3 bases: TGTGCCAGCAGCTTCGACACTCGACAGGGGAACTACAATGAGCAGTTCTTC. It codes for CASSFDTRQGNYNEQFF.

This chain joins TRBV25-1 and TRBJ2-7; D not resolved. The V and J ends lost 1 base and 4 bases respectively, with 14 bases between them. Germline-derived CDR1 and CDR2 are MGHDK and SYGVNS. The CDR3 has 15 residues. The CDR3 is CASSESNRFPYEQYF. The CDR3 DNA follows: TGTGCCAGCAGTGAATCAAACAGATTCCCATACGAGCAGTACTTC.

The J gene is TRBJ1-1, the V gene TRBV2; D not resolved. Trimming took off 1 base at V and 11 bases at J, with 8 bases between the two ends. The CDR3 sequence is 11 residues long. Germline CDR1 and CDR2: SNHLY and FYNNEI. CDR3 DNA sequence: TGTGCCAGCAGTGAAGGAGGAGACGCTTTCTTT. The encoded protein is CASSEGGDAFF.

The V and J genes are TRBV10-3 and TRBJ2-7, with a possible D match to TRBD1 (5 bases). The germline V and J ends were trimmed by 3 bases and 2 bases, with 11 bases remaining between them. Per germline, CDR1 ENHRY and CDR2 SYGVKD. This CDR3 region has 14 residues. CDR3 sequence: CAISDPGFTYEQYF. CDR3 sequence (DNA): TGTGCCATCAGTGACCCAGGGTTCACCTACGAGCAGTACTTC.

The rearrangement links TRBV20-1 to TRBJ1-1; a weak D match, TRBD1 (5 bases). Trimming stripped 3 bases from V and 5 bases from J, with 13 bases between. The CDR3 is 13 residues long. Germline V gene sequence: CDR1 DFQATT, CDR2 SNEGSKA (reference sequence). The CDR3 region has the DNA TGCAGTGCTAGTGGCAGGGTCTTGACTGAAGCTTTCTTT. Amino acid sequence: CSASGRVLTEAFF.